This section outlines one T cell receptor (beta chain) sequence together with its context. V was shortened by 0 bases and J by 0 bases, with 7 bases between the two germline ends. Germline V gene data show CDR1 as SGHRS and CDR2 as YFSETQ. This CDR3 is built from 15 residues. Data came from immunoSEQ multiplex PCR; TCRdb stores just in-frame clones and leaves some out. The sample includes around 240,000 clones, more than 75% of them seen just once. The sample belongs to a study of blood T cell repertoires in COVID-19. Study-level information: Samples came from the United States, Italy and Spain, spanning acute and convalescent COVID-19. The analysed material was cDNA or gDNA that came from T cells, B-cell-depleted T cells, or PBMCs.

Grouping used clinical history reported by participants in a survey and questionnaire. Cohort 3 recovery required two negative PCRs, clearance, or symptom resolution. The sequenced sample was PBMCs or T cells enriched from blood (not recorded which). The clonotype originates from a woman between 45 and 60 years old who had recovered from COVID-19. The J gene is TRBJ2-1, the V gene TRBV5-1; D not resolved. The CDR3 bases are TGCGCCAGCAGCTTGGCCCCTTACTCCTACAATGAGCAGTTCTTC. Translated, it gives CASSLAPYSYNEQFF. Together with reference TRBV5-1 and TRBJ2-1, the CDR3 gives the full variable domain: KAGVTQTPRYLIKTRGQQVTLSCSPISGHRSVSWYQQTPGQGLQFLFEYFSETQRNKGNFPGRFSGRQFSNSRSEMNVSTLELGDSALYLCASSLAPYSYNEQFFGPGTRLTVL.